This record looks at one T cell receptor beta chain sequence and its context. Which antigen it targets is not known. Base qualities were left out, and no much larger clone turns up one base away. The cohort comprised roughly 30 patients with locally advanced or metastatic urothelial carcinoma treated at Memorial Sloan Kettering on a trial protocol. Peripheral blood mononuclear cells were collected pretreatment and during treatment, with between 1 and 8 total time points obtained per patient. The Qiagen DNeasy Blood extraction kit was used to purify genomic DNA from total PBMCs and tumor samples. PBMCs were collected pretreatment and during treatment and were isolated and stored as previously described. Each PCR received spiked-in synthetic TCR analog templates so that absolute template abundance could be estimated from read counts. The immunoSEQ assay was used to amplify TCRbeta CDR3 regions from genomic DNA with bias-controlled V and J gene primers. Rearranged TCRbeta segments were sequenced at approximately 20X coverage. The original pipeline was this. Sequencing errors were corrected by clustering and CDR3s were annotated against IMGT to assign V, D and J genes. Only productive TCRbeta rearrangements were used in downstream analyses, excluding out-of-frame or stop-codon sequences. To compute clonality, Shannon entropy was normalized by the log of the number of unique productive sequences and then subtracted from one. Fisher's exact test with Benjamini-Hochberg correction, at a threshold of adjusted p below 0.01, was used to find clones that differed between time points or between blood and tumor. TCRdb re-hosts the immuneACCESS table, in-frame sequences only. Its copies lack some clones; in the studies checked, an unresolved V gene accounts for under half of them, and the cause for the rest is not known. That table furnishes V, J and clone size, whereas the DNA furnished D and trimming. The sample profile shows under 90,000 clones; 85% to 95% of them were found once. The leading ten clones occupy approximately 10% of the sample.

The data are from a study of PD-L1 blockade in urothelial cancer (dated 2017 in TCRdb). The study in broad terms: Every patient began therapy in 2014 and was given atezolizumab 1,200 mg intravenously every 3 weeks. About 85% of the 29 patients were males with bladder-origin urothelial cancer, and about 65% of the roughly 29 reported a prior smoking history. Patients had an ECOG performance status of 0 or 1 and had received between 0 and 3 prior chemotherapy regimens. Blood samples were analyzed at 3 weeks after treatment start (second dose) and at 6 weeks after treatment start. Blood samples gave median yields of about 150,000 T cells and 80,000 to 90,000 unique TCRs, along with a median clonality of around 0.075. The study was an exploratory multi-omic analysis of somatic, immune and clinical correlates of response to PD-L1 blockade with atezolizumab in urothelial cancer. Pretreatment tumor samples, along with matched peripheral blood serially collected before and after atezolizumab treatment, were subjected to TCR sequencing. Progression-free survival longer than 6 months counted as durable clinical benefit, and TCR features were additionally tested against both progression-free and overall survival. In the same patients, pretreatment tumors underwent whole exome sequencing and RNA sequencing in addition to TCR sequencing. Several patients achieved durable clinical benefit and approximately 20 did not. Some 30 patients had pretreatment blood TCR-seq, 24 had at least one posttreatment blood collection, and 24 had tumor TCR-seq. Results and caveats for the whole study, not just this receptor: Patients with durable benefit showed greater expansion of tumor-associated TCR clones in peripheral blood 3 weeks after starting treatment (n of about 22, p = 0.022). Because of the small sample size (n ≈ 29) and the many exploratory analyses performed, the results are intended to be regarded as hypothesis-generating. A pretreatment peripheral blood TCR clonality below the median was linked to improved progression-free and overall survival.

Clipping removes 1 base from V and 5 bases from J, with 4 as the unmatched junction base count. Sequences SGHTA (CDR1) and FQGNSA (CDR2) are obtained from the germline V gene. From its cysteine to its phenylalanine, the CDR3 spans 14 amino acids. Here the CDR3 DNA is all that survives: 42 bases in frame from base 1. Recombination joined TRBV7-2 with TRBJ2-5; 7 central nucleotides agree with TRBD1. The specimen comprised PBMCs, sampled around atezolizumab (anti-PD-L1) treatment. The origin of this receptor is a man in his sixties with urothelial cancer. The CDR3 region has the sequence CASSLGGGGETQYF. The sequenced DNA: TGTGCCAGCAGCTTAGGAGGGGGCGGGGAGACCCAGTACTTC.